This T cell receptor beta chain is from a study of T cell repertoires in chronic hepatitis B (dated by TCRdb to the late 2010s). Trimming at the junction amounts to 1 base on V and 5 bases on J, and the germline ends lie 9 bases apart. Counted from cysteine to phenylalanine, this CDR3 has 13 amino acids. Just CDR3 DNA is preserved here, 39 bases in frame from base 1. Library preparation used the immunoSEQ multiplex PCR assay. This immuneACCESS table, as held by TCRdb, lists in-frame sequences with V and J called but not all clones. Of the missing ones, under half trace to an unresolved V gene in checked studies; the others have no known cause. This sample's clone table shows 40 or so clones. With respect to this clone: Nothing much larger sits one base from this clone, and base qualities are not available.

The chain employs TRBV5-7 and TRBJ1-2, with no reliable assignment of the D segment. TRBV5-7 qualifies as an ORF whose function is uncertain. This TCR came from a human donor with chronic hepatitis B virus infection. Material for sequencing was HBV polymerase (pol282) epitope-specific CD8+ T cells from PBMCs. The DNA sequence is TGTGCCAGCAGCTTGTTAAGTGGGTATGGCTACACCTTC. The encoded protein is CASSLLSGYGYTF.